The sequence of this T cell receptor (beta chain) was determined in a study of T cells after yellow fever vaccination (dated by TCRdb to the late 2010s). As for the study more broadly: Libraries from fractions with low cell numbers were prepared with the SMART-Seq v4 Ultra Low Input RNA kit. To follow T-cell clones before and after both primary and booster YFV17D yellow fever vaccination, bulk TCR alpha and beta repertoires underwent longitudinal sequencing. The cohort comprised two healthy male donors, one aged 18 to 30 and one aged 30 to 39 years. Blood samples were taken at several timepoints before and after primary and secondary immunization, and bulk PBMC replicates and cell subsets were isolated.

Inclusive of the bounding cysteine and phenylalanine, the CDR3 is 14 residues long. Of all the DNA, just the CDR3 is kept, 42 bases in frame from base 1. The V end gives up 8 bases and the J end 0 bases, leaving 2 bases in the junction not matched to a gene. To note about this clonotype: There is no known antigen for this receptor. No base quality values were provided; no much bigger clone lies one nucleotide off.

Summary of the overall study and its limitations: Computational filtering was needed because FACS-sorted repertoires could contain abundant contaminating clonotypes from the bulk population. The study included only a couple of donors, which limits how far the findings can be generalized. After the booster, most clones that had expanded after primary vaccination were detected again (around 97% of CD4 and around nine tenths of CD8), suggesting broad maintenance of memory. A small fraction of clonotypes appeared in both the CD4 and CD8 compartments, likely as a result of convergent recombination. The secondary T-cell response was found to be weaker but faster than the primary response, with a peak reached on day 5 rather than on day 15.

Taken with the paper, the label for treatment or condition translates to: live attenuated yellow fever vaccine strain. PBMCs were isolated from peripheral blood using a standard Ficoll-Paque protocol. Dynabeads CD4 and CD8 positive selection kits were used to isolate CD4 and CD8 T-cell fractions. TriZol was used to extract RNA from bulk PBMCs, from CD4 and CD8 fractions, and from dextramer-positive and dextramer-negative fractions. For sequencing, an Illumina NovaSeq 6000 was employed. TCR cDNA was made using 5'RACE template switching, a step that added a universal primer site and unique molecular identifiers. Priming for cDNA synthesis came from both the TCR alpha and TCR beta constant segments. Library amplification used two PCR steps, and the second PCR step added sample barcodes and sequencing adapters. Sequencing of libraries was performed on Illumina HiSeq 2500 (2x100 bp) or NovaSeq (2x150 bp). The source study handled its data this way. Reads were demultiplexed and collapsed into UMI consensus sequences with MIGEC, and V(D)J alignment was performed with MiXCR. Using edgeR on replicate PBMC samples, clonotypes were called vaccine-responding if FDR was below 0.01 and the log2 fold change was above 5 up to day 15. CD4 or CD8 identity was assigned to each bulk clonotype according to whether the clonotype was present at higher abundance in the sequenced CD4 repertoire or the sequenced CD8 repertoire. TCRdb handled the public reads itself, with Q25 trimming in fastp and clone calling in MiXCR, and kept productive beta chains. Rows are combined by CDR3 protein, so each entry shows the most common genes and DNA. The V and J calls here are based on TCRdb, not the publication. The sample table shows around 250,000 distinct CDR3 sequences, and approximately 5.2% are seen once. More than 3% of the sample is taken by the ten largest.

The rearranged chain carries TRBV12-3 or TRBV12-4 and TRBJ2-2; TRBD2 matches 8 bases in the middle. This material consisted of CD4+ T cells sorted from PBMCs, taken on the day of the yellow fever booster vaccination. The receptor comes from a man aged 18 to 30 who received the YFV17D yellow fever vaccine. The DNA reads as follows: TGTGCCAGCCTACTAGCGGCGAACACCGGGGAGCTGTTTTTT. Translated, this gives CASLLAANTGELFF.